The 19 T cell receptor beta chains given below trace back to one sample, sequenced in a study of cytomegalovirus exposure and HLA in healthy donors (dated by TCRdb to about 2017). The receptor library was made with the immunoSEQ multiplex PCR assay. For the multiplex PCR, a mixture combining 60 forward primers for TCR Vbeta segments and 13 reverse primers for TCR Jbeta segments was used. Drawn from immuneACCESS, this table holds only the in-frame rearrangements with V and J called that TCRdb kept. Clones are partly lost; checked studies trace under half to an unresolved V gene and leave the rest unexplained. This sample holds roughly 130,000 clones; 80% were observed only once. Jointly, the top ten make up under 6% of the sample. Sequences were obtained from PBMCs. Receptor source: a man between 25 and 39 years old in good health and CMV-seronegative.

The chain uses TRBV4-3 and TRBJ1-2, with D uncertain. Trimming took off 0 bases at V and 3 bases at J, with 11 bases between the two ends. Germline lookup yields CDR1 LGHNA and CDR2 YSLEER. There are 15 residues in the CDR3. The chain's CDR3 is CASSQDTRSYYGYTF. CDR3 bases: TGCGCCAGCAGCCAAGACACCAGATCTTACTATGGCTACACCTTC.

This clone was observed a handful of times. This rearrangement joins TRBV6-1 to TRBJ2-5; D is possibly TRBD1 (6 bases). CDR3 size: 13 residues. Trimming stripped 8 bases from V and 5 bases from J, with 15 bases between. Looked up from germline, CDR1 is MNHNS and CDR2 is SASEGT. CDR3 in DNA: TGTGCCAGCTCTCCCGGGGACACTGAGACCCAGTACTTC. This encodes CASSPGDTETQYF.

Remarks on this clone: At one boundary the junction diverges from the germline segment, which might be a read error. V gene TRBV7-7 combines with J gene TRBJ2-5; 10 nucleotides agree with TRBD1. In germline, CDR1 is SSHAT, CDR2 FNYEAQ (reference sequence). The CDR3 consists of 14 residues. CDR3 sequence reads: CASSSGTGVETQYF. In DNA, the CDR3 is TGTGCTAGCAGTTCGGGGACAGGGGTAGAGACCCAGTACTTC.

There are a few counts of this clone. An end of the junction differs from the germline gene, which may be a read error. CDR3 sequence reads: CASSGRQGWYGYPF. The CDR3, as DNA: TGTGCCAGCAGTGGCAGACAGGGTTGGTATGGCTACCCCTTC. The gene calls are TRBV2 and TRBJ1-2; TRBD1 matches at 7 bases. The CDR3 covers 14 residues. Per germline, CDR1 SNHLY and CDR2 FYNNEI.

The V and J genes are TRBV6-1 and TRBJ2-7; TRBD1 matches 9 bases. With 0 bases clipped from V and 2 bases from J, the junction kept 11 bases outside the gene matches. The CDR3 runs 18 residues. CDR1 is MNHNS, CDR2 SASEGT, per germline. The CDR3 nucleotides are TGTGCCAGCAGTGAAGCGCGGGGACAGGGCGGAAGCCCCTACGAGCAGTACTTC. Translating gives CASSEARGQGGSPYEQYF.

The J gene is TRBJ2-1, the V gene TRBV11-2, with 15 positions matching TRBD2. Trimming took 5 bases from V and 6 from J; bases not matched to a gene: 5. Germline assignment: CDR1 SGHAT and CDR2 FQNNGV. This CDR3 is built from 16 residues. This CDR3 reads CASSTWTSGRGNEQFF. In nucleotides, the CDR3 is TGTGCCAGCAGCACCTGGACTAGCGGGAGGGGCAATGAGCAGTTCTTC.

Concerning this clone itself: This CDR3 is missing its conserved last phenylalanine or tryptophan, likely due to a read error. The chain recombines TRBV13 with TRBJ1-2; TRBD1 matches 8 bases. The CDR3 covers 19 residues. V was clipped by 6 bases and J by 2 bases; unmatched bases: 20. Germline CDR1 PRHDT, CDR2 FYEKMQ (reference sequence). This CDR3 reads CASRIRFRDRRPLNYGYTL. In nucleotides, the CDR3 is TGTGCCAGCAGGATAAGGTTTCGGGACAGGAGACCCTTAAACTATGGCTACACCCTC.

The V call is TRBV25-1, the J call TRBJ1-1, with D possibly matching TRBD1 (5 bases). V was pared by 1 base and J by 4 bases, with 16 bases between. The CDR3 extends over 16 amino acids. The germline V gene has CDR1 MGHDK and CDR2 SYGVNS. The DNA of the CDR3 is TGTGCCAGCAGTGAATCAGGGAAGGGCCAAGGCACTGAAGCTTTCTTT. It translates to CASSESGKGQGTEAFF.

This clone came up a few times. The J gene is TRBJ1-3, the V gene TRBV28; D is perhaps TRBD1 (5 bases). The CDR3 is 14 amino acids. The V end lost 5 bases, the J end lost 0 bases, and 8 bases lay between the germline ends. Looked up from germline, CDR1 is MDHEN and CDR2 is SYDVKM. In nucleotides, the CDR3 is TGTGCCAGCAGTGGGACTCTCTCTGGAAACACCATATATTTT. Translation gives CASSGTLSGNTIYF.

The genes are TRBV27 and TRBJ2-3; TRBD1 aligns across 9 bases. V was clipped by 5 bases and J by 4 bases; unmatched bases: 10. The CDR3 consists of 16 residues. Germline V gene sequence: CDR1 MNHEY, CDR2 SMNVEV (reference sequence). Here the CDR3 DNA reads TGTGCCAGCAGTCTCCTAGACAGGGGGGTTTCAGATACGCAGTATTTT. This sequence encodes CASSLLDRGVSDTQYF.

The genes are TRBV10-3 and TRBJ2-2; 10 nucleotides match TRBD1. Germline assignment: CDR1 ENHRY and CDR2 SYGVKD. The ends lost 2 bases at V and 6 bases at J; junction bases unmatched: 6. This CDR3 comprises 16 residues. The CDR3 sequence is CAISERATGGAGELFF. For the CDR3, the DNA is TGTGCCATCAGTGAGCGGGCGACAGGGGGCGCCGGGGAGCTGTTTTTT.

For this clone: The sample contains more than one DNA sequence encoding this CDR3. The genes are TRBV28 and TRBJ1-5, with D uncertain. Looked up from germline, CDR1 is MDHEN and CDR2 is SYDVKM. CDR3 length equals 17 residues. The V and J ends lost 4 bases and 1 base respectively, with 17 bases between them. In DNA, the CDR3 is TGTGCCAGCAGTTCACCCCCGCGGGTGAGGAGCAATCAGCCCCAGCATTTT. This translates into CASSSPPRVRSNQPQHF.

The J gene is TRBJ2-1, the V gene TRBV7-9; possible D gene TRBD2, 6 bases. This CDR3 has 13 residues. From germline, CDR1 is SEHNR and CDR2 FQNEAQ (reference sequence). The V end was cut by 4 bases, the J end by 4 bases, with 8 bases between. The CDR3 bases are TGTGCCAGCAGCTGGGCGGGGTACAATGAGCAGTTCTTC. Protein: CASSWAGYNEQFF.

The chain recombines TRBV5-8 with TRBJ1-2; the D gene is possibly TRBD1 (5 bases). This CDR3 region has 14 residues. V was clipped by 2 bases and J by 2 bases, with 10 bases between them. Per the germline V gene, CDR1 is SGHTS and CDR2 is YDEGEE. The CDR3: CASSFSDRNYGYTF. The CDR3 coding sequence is TGTGCCAGCAGCTTCTCTGACAGAAACTATGGCTACACCTTC.

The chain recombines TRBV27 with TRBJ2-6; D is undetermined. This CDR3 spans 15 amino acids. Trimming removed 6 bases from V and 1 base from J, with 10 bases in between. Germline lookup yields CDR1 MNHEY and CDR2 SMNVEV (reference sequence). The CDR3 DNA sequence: TGTGCCAGCAGATTGGCCGGGTCTGGGGCCAACGTCCTGACTTTC. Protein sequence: CASRLAGSGANVLTF.

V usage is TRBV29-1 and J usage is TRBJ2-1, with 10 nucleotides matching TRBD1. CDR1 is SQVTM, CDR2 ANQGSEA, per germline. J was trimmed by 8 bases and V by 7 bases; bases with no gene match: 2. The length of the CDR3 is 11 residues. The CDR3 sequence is CSAGQGDEQFF. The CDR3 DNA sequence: TGCAGCGCCGGACAGGGGGATGAGCAGTTCTTC.

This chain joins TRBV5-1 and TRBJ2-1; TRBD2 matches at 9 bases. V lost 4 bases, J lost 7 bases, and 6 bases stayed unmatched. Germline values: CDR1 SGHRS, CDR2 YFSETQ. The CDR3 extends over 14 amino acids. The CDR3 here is CASSSGGRGNEQFF. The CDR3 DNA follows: TGCGCCAGCAGCAGCGGGGGGAGGGGGAATGAGCAGTTCTTC.

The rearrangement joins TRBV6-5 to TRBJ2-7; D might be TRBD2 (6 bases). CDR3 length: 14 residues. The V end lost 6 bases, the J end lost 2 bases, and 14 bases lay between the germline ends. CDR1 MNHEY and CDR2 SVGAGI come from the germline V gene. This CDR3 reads CASRSQRAAYEQYF. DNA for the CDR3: TGTGCCAGCAGATCTCAGCGGGCTGCCTACGAGCAGTACTTC.

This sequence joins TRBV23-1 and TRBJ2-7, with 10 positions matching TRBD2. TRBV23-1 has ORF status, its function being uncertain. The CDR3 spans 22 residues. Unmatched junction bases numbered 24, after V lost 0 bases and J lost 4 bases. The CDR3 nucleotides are TGCGCCAGCAGTCAATCGCCCCGACCGGGACGTTGCCTAGCGGGAGAAGGTTACGAGCAGTACTTC. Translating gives CASSQSPRPGRCLAGEGYEQYF.